This passage covers 28 T cell receptor beta chains from one sample sequenced in a study of identical twins. MiXCR, applied by TCRdb to the 5' RACE reads, yields one record per CDR3 protein. Of roughly 500,000 distinct CDR3 sequences listed, less than 25% were seen once; the top ten hold around 0.91%. This same sample was also taken into another study, of T cells expressing NK-cell markers.

Sequencing used CD4+ T cells sorted from blood. These receptors all stem from a woman aged 18-35 years in good health.

This clonotype was found a few times. The V and J genes are TRBV7-9 and TRBJ2-7, with a possible D match to TRBD2 (6 bases). V was clipped by 7 bases and J by 8 bases, with 18 bases between them. CDR1 and CDR2 from the germline V gene are SEHNR and FQNEAQ (reference sequence). This CDR3 has 13 amino acids. The CDR3 sequence is CASTAAEGFKQYF. The CDR3 nucleotides read TGTGCCAGCACCGCCGCGGAGGGCTTTAAGCAGTACTTC.

The V call is TRBV5-5, the J call TRBJ2-7; the match to TRBD2 covers 15 bases. Looked up from germline, CDR1 is SGHKS and CDR2 is YYEKEE (reference sequence). The CDR3 is 16 amino acids. Trimming at V came to 5 bases and at J to 4 bases, leaving 7 bases not matched to a gene. Here the CDR3 reads CASRSGLAGGRYEQYF. Here the CDR3 DNA reads TGTGCCAGCAGATCGGGACTAGCGGGAGGTCGGTACGAGCAGTACTTC.

This clonotype occurred a few times. This chain uses TRBV20-1 with TRBJ1-4; 8 bases align to TRBD1. The CDR3 has 15 amino acids. Germline trimming cut 2 bases from V and 1 base from J; bases unmatched to any gene: 3. Germline lookup yields CDR1 DFQATT and CDR2 SNEGSKA (reference sequence). As DNA, the CDR3 is TGCAGTGCTAGAAGACAGGGGCAAACTAATGAAAAACTGTTTTTT. Protein sequence: CSARRQGQTNEKLFF.

This clonotype came up a few times. The V call is TRBV5-1, the J call TRBJ2-7; 7 bases align to TRBD2. Germline V lookup: CDR1 SGHRS, CDR2 YFSETQ. This CDR3 has 14 residues. V lost 8 bases, J lost 2 bases, and 10 bases stayed unmatched. The CDR3 protein is CASSGLGLTYEQYF. The CDR3 nucleotides read TGCGCCAGTTCCGGACTAGGTTTAACCTACGAGCAGTACTTC.

This clonotype was observed at least ten times. This chain uses TRBV10-3 with TRBJ2-3; 9 positions match TRBD1. J was trimmed by 5 bases and V by 6 bases; bases with no gene match: 9. Per germline, CDR1 ENHRY and CDR2 SYGVKD. The CDR3 loop spans 15 amino acids. The CDR3, as DNA: TGTGCCATCAGAAAACAGGGGGCGGCCGAAGATACGCAGTATTTT. Amino acids: CAIRKQGAAEDTQYF.

This clonotype was counted between two and nine times. The chain combines TRBV20-1 with TRBJ2-1; D may be TRBD2 (6 bases). The length of the CDR3 is 14 residues. Germline V gives CDR1 DFQATT, CDR2 SNEGSKA (reference sequence). Trimming removed 6 bases from V and 0 bases from J, with 12 bases in between. CDR3 coding DNA: TGCAGTGCGCATGGAGGGAGCTCCTACAATGAGCAGTTCTTC. Amino acid sequence: CSAHGGSSYNEQFF.

This clonotype was observed a few times. The rearrangement links TRBV29-1 to TRBJ2-2; TRBD2 agrees at 9 bases. V shed 6 bases, J shed 7 bases, and the junction held 15 bases outside the gene matches. CDR3 length equals 16 residues. Looked up from germline, CDR1 is SQVTM and CDR2 is ANQGSEA. In DNA, the CDR3 is TGCAGCGTAGAGACTAGCGGAACAAGAATTAACGGGGAGCTGTTTTTT. Translation gives CSVETSGTRINGELFF.

This clonotype was found a few times. The V and J genes are TRBV7-9 and TRBJ2-1; D may be TRBD1 or TRBD2 (5 bases each). Trimming cost V 5 bases and J 5 bases, with 19 bases left between them. Germline loops: CDR1 SEHNR, CDR2 FQNEAQ (reference sequence). The CDR3 length is 16 residues. The CDR3 coding sequence is TGTGCCAGCAGCCCCCAGGGTTTAACTAGAAACAATGAGCAGTTCTTC. Protein sequence: CASSPQGLTRNNEQFF.

In this sample, this clonotype turned up a few times. The rearrangement uses TRBV20-1 and TRBJ2-3; the match to TRBD2 covers 8 bases. V lost 7 bases and J lost 6; bases outside the gene matches: 12. The germline CDR1 and CDR2 sequences are DFQATT and SNEGSKA (reference sequence). This CDR3 contains 14 residues. The CDR3 sequence is CSVLSGVTSDTQYF. As DNA, the CDR3 is TGCAGTGTCCTTAGCGGGGTGACGTCGGATACGCAGTATTTT.

This clonotype was seen a handful of times. This chain connects TRBV12-3 or TRBV12-4 to TRBJ1-5, with 7 positions matching TRBD1. CDR3 size: 14 residues. After removal of 2 bases from V and 5 bases from J, the junction contained 3 bases not matched to a gene. Here the CDR3 reads CASSLSRGDQPQHF. CDR3 coding DNA: TGTGCCAGCAGTTTAAGCAGGGGGGATCAGCCCCAGCATTTT.

This clonotype was found once. The chain employs TRBV19 and TRBJ2-7, with TRBD1 matching 7 bases. Germline V gene sequence: CDR1 LNHDA, CDR2 SQIVND (reference sequence). The V gene end was trimmed by 6 bases and the J gene end by 6 bases; junction bases not matched to a gene: 8. The CDR3 is 13 residues long. The CDR3 here is CASSLQTGLEQYF. CDR3 coding DNA: TGTGCCAGTAGCCTACAGACAGGGCTCGAGCAGTACTTC.

This chain joins TRBV3-1 and TRBJ1-5; maybe TRBD1 (5 bases). Germline CDR1 reads LGHDT; CDR2 reads YNNKEL (reference sequence). This CDR3 has 14 residues. Trimming took off 4 bases at V and 5 bases at J, with 12 bases between the two ends. The CDR3 here is CASSRGTVDQPQHF. The CDR3, as DNA: TGTGCCAGCAGCCGAGGGACTGTAGATCAGCCCCAGCATTTT.

The chain combines TRBV5-1 with TRBJ1-2; D gene unclear. The germline V and J ends were trimmed by 0 bases and 8 bases, with 11 bases remaining between them. CDR3 size: 13 residues. Germline lookup yields CDR1 SGHRS and CDR2 YFSETQ. As DNA, the CDR3 is TGCGCCAGCAGCTTGGCGGTAGGACCGGGCTACACCTTC. This translates into CASSLAVGPGYTF.

This clonotype was observed a handful of times. Here the CDR3 reads CATSLSGRSNEQFF. CDR3 sequence (DNA): TGTGCCACCAGTCTAAGCGGGAGAAGCAATGAGCAGTTCTTC. V usage is TRBV24-1 and J usage is TRBJ2-1, with TRBD2 identical over 8 bases. Germline values: CDR1 KGHDR, CDR2 SFDVKD. The length of the CDR3 is 14 residues. V trimming: 6 bases; J trimming: 6 bases; junction bases outside the gene matches: 6.

The table lists this clonotype with a few counts. At one boundary the junction diverges from the germline segment, which might be a read error. The V call is TRBV12-3 or TRBV12-4, the J call TRBJ2-3; the D gene is possibly TRBD2 (6 bases). This CDR3 is built from 12 residues. CDR3 in DNA: TGTGCCAGCAGGGGGACTGGAGATACGCGGTATTTT. This sequence encodes CASRGTGDTRYF.

The V and J genes are TRBV5-1 and TRBJ2-5, with D tentatively TRBD2 (6 bases). Germline loops: CDR1 SGHRS, CDR2 YFSETQ. The CDR3 runs 16 residues. The V gene lost 3 bases and the J gene lost 5 bases, with 20 bases spanning the gap. In DNA, the CDR3 is TGCGCCAGCAGCTCCCACCGGGGGATTATTCGGGAGACCCAGTACTTC. It translates to CASSSHRGIIRETQYF.

This clonotype was seen only once. This sequence joins TRBV5-6 and TRBJ2-2; D ambiguous. The CDR3 extends over 14 amino acids. CDR1 and CDR2 (germline): SGHDT, YYEEEE. V lost 2 bases and J lost 1, with 6 bases in between. CDR3 DNA sequence: TGTGCCAGCAGCTTTTTGGGGAACACCGGGGAGCTGTTTTTT. This translates into CASSFLGNTGELFF.

The chain recombines TRBV5-1 with TRBJ2-2; D may match TRBD1 or TRBD2 (5 bases each). The CDR3 contains 15 residues. Germline CDR1 SGHRS, CDR2 YFSETQ. Trimming stripped 4 bases from V and 10 bases from J, with 20 bases between. The CDR3 DNA reads as TGCGCCAGCAGCCTCCTAACTAGGGGCTTCGAGGAGCTGTTTTTT. Encoded protein: CASSLLTRGFEELFF. The full variable domain, its missing parts supplied by reference TRBV5-1 and TRBJ2-2, is KAGVTQTPRYLIKTRGQQVTLSCSPISGHRSVSWYQQTPGQGLQFLFEYFSETQRNKGNFPGRFSGRQFSNSRSEMNVSTLELGDSALYLCASSLLTRGFEELFFGEGSRLTVL.

This clonotype was counted between two and nine times. The chain has TRBV15 and TRBJ2-7; 7 bases match TRBD2. CDR1 is LNHNV and CDR2 is YYDKDF in the germline V gene (reference sequence). This CDR3 comprises 15 residues. The V segment lost 8 bases and the J segment 4 bases; nucleotides outside the gene matches: 14. CDR3 nucleotides: TGTGCCACCCGGAGAGGTGGGACTACCGATTACGAGCAGTACTTC. Its protein product is CATRRGGTTDYEQYF.

This clonotype was seen a few times. V usage is TRBV4-3 and J usage is TRBJ2-1; D possibly uses TRBD1 or TRBD2 (5 bases each). From germline, CDR1 is LGHNA and CDR2 YSLEER. V shed 0 bases and J shed 10 bases, with 10 bases lying between them. The CDR3 spans 13 residues. In nucleotides, the CDR3 is TGCGCCAGCAGCCAAGATCGGGGCCTCGAGCAGTTCTTC. It encodes CASSQDRGLEQFF.

This clonotype turned up a few times. DNA for the CDR3: TGTGCCAGCAAGAGGGGCAGGGGGCACCGGGGTGTCGACTCTGGGGCCAACGTCCTGACTTTC. Protein product: CASKRGRGHRGVDSGANVLTF. J is TRBJ2-6 and V is TRBV2, with 8 bases fitting TRBD1. Trimming removed 7 bases from V and 0 bases from J; junction bases left unmatched: 20. The CDR3 totals 21 residues. Germline values: CDR1 SNHLY, CDR2 FYNNEI.

This clonotype was detected a few times. V gene TRBV12-3 or TRBV12-4 combines with J gene TRBJ2-2; weak D call: TRBD1 (6 bases). Trimming stripped 3 bases from V and 2 bases from J, with 10 bases between. The CDR3 runs 15 residues. CDR3 region: CASSFVQGNTGELFF. In DNA form, the CDR3 reads TGTGCCAGCAGTTTCGTACAGGGTAACACCGGGGAGCTGTTTTTT.

This clonotype came up a few times. The chain employs TRBV28 and TRBJ2-5; TRBD2 matches 7 bases. V lost 6 bases to trimming and J lost 1 base; unmatched junction nucleotides: 5. The germline CDR1 and CDR2 sequences are MDHEN and SYDVKM. The CDR3 is 14 residues long. The CDR3, as DNA: TGTGCCAGCAGCCTACTAGCGACCCAAGAGACCCAGTACTTC. Translating gives CASSLLATQETQYF. The complete variable domain, with remaining parts taken from reference TRBV28 and TRBJ2-5, reads DVKVTQSSRYLVKRTGEKVFLECVQDMDHENMFWYRQDPGLGLRLIYFSYDVKMKEKGDIPEGYSVSREKKERFSLILESASTNQTSMYLCASSLLATQETQYFGPGTRLLVL.

The chain links TRBV5-1 to TRBJ2-1, with 8 bases identical to TRBD1. Germline V gene lookup returns CDR1 SGHRS and CDR2 YFSETQ. V shed 3 bases and J 5 bases; nucleotides not matched to a gene: 4. This CDR3 has 14 amino acids. CDR3 bases: TGCGCCAGCAGCTCAGGGGGCTTGGACAATGAGCAGTTCTTC. It specifies CASSSGGLDNEQFF.

The chain couples TRBV29-1 to TRBJ2-5; 9 bases line up with TRBD2. J lost 6 bases, V lost 7 bases, and 15 bases had no gene match. This CDR3 has 15 residues. The V gene's germline CDR1 is SQVTM and CDR2 ANQGSEA. The DNA of the CDR3 is TGCAGCGCCGTTCCACACTCTAGCGGGGCACAGACCCAGTACTTC. This encodes CSAVPHSSGAQTQYF.

The chain carries TRBV6-1 and TRBJ2-7; TRBD1 matches 9 bases. J was trimmed by 2 bases and V by 5 bases; bases with no gene match: 4. CDR1 and CDR2 (germline): MNHNS, SASEGT. This CDR3 has 14 residues. The CDR3 nucleotides are TGTGCCAGCAGTAGACAGGGGGTGACCTACGAGCAGTACTTC. Amino acids: CASSRQGVTYEQYF.

The chain carries TRBV29-1 and TRBJ1-1; TRBD1 is a possible D gene (6 bases). CDR1 and CDR2 (germline): SQVTM, ANQGSEA. V was trimmed by 4 bases and J by 1 base, leaving 10 bases between them. The CDR3 has 13 residues. Here the CDR3 reads CSVGLGQNTEAFF. CDR3 nucleotide sequence: TGCAGCGTTGGTTTGGGACAGAACACTGAAGCTTTCTTT.

The chain links TRBV29-1 to TRBJ1-1, with D possibly being TRBD1 (5 bases). The germline V and J ends were trimmed by 4 bases and 11 bases, with 20 bases remaining between them. The CDR3 runs 13 residues. CDR1 is SQVTM, CDR2 ANQGSEA, per germline. CDR3 nucleotides: TGCAGCGTTGTCAGGGATGCAACCGTGAGGGCTTTCTTT. This codes for CSVVRDATVRAFF.